This T cell receptor beta chain was recovered during a study of cytomegalovirus exposure and HLA in healthy donors. Clones were read by immunoSEQ multiplex PCR, and TCRdb kept only the in-frame ones, dropping some. Among about 280,000 clones listed, around 87% were seen once. On this clone: Its specificity is unknown.

Study findings and constraints: The investigators catalogued about 170 TCR beta chains as cytomegalovirus-associated.

Sequencing input: PBMCs. The sequence derives from a woman younger than 30 in good health and CMV-seronegative.

The CDR3 reads CSVPTVQGNYGYTF. CDR3 DNA: TGCAGCGTTCCGACCGTCCAGGGAAACTATGGCTACACCTTC. The rearrangement uses TRBV29-1 and TRBJ1-2; TRBD1 might be the D (5 bases). Germline V gene sequence: CDR1 SQVTM, CDR2 ANQGSEA. The CDR3 covers 14 residues. The germline V and J ends were trimmed by 5 bases and 2 bases, with 15 bases remaining between them.